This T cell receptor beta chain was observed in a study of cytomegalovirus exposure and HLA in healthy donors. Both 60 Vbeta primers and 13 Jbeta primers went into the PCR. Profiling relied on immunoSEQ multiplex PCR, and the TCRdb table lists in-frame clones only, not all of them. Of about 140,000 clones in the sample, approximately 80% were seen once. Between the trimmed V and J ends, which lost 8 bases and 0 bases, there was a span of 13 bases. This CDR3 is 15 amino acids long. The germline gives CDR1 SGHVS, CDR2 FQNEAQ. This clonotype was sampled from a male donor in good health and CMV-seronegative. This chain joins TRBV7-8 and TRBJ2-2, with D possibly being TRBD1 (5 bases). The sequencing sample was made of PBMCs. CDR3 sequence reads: CASGNRFANTGELFF. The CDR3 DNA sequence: TGTGCCAGCGGTAACAGGTTCGCGAACACCGGGGAGCTGTTTTTT. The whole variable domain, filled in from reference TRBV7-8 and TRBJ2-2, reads GAGVSQSPRYKVAKRGQDVALRCDPISGHVSLFWYQQALGQGPEFLTYFQNEAQLDKSGLPSDRFFAERPEGSVSTLKIQRTQQEDSAVYLCASGNRFANTGELFFGEGSRLTVL.